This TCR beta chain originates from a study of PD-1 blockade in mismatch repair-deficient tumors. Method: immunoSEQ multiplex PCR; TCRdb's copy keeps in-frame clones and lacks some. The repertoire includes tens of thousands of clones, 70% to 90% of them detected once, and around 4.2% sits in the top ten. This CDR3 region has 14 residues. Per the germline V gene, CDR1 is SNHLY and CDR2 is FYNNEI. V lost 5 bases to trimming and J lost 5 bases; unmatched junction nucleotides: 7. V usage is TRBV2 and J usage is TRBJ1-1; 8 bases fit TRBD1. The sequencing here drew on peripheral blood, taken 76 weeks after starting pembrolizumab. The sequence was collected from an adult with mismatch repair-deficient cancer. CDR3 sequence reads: CASSSRTGWTEAFF. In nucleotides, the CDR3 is TGTGCCAGCAGTTCCCGGACAGGGTGGACTGAAGCTTTCTTT.